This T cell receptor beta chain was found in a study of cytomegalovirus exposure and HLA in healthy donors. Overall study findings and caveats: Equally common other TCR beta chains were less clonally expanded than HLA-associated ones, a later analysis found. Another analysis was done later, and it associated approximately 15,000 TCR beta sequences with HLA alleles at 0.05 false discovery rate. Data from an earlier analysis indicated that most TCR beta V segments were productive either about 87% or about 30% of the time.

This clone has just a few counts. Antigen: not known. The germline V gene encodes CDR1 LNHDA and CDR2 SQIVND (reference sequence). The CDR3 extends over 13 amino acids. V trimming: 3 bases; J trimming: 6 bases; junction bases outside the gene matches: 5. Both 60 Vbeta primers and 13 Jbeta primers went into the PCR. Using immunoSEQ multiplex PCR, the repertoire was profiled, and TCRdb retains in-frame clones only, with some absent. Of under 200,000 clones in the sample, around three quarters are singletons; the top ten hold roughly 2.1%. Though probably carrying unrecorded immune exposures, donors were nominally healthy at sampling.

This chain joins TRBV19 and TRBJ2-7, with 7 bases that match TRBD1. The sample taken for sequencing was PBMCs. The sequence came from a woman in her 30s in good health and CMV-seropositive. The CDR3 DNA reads TGTGCCAGTAGTATGGGACAGCAAGGCGAGCAGTACTTC. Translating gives CASSMGQQGEQYF.